This T cell receptor beta chain emerged from a study of blood T cell repertoires in COVID-19. Study background: Cohort 3 donors were reported recovered after two negative PCRs, clearance, or symptom resolution.

The study drew participants aged about 18 to 89 years from some 23 US areas. Original methodology: Reference gene primer amplification yielded estimated nucleated cell counts. Using immunoSEQ multiplex PCR, the repertoire was profiled, and TCRdb retains in-frame clones only, with some absent. V and J calls and clone size come straight from that table; D and trimming were deduced from the DNA. Among around 200,000 clones listed, 70% to 90% were seen once. This clonotype originated in a woman aged 45-59 years in a cohort exposed to, infected with or recovered from COVID-19 (not recorded which). The source material was PBMCs or T cells enriched from blood (not recorded which).

The CDR3 sequence is CASIPGLAASGANVLTF. In nucleotides, the CDR3 is TGTGCCAGCATCCCGGGACTAGCGGCCTCTGGGGCCAACGTCCTGACTTTC. V usage is TRBV7-2 and J usage is TRBJ2-6; 11 bases match TRBD2. Looked up from germline, CDR1 is SGHTA and CDR2 is FQGNSA. V was clipped by 7 bases and J by 0 bases; unmatched bases: 5. This CDR3 comprises 17 residues.